This TCR beta chain was sequenced during a study of early stage breast cancer tumors (dated by TCRdb to between 2016 and 2019). For the wider study: Of the roughly 15 invasive breast tumors, about a dozen were found to be estrogen receptor-positive, progesterone receptor-positive and HER2-negative. Of the roughly 12 ER+/PR+/HER2- tumors, eight were classified as invasive ductal carcinomas and four as invasive lobular carcinomas. The average read coverage per sample was about 10-fold. A total of around 3 million templates, representing some 1,000,000 unique clonotypes, were detected across all samples. The paper as a whole reports these results and caveats: Enriched TCRB sequences shared across patients were found to be mostly commonly generated sequences that were unlikely to play an important role in the tumor microenvironment. Tumors showed about 2.5-fold higher T cell density and higher clonality than adjacent normal breast tissue. Bulk genomic DNA sequencing of unsorted cells missed chain pairing and functional markers such as CD4, CD8 and FOXP3. Greater similarity was observed between blood and normal breast repertoires than between blood and tumor repertoires, and tumor was distinguished from normal in 14 of 16 patients when each tissue was compared with blood. Because the cohort was small, a breakdown by tumor subtype could not be done.

The study profiled bulk TCR beta-chain repertoires in matched peripheral blood, tumor and adjacent normal breast tissue taken from approximately 15 patients with early-stage breast cancer. Before surgery, roughly 4.5-10 mL of whole blood was collected in EDTA tubes and processed within 2 hours. Ficoll-Paque centrifugation in SepMate-50 tubes was used to isolate peripheral blood mononuclear cells. PBMCs were cryopreserved in aliquots of about 2 to 4 million cells in 90% FBS with roughly 10% DMSO and kept in liquid nitrogen. Genomic DNA was extracted with the Qiagen AllPrep DNA/RNA Mini kit. The germline V end is reduced by 7 bases and the J end by 3 bases; junction bases left unmatched: 6. Looking up the germline V gene yields CDR1 MDHEN and CDR2 SYDVKM. The CDR3 goes from the cysteine to the phenylalanine over 14 residues. Only CDR3 DNA remains: 42 bases, in frame from the first base. Worth noting for this clone: There is no known antigen for this receptor. No per-base quality is available; no much larger clone lies one base away.

Each sample was amplified in two independent genomic DNA replicates, using about 0.52 ug for blood and about 1.5 ug for tumor or normal breast. TCRB sequencing of genomic DNA was carried out with the ImmunoSeq Intro kit according to the manufacturer's instructions. The multiplex PCR ran for roughly 31 cycles using proprietary primers and spike-in control sequences for absolute quantification. An 87-bp fragment spanning the CDR3 and flanking V and J genes was sequenced with single-end 150-bp reads. Seven samples, with two replicates for each sample, were multiplexed per lane of an Illumina MiSeq using version 3.0 chemistry. The source study handled its data this way. Raw data were processed by the vendor's proprietary pipeline, with both replicates merged into one result per sample. Productive rearrangements sharing the V-gene family, CDR3 amino acid sequence and J-gene segment were defined as clonotypes. To compute clonality, the normalized Shannon entropy (Pielou evenness) of TCRB abundances was subtracted from 1. T cell density was estimated as total templates divided by the number of input cells, with the number of input cells inferred from the DNA input amount. Total repertoire diversity and clonality were estimated with Recon using default parameters. A clonotype was considered tumor-enriched if its abundance in tumor exceeded 0.1% and was at least 32-fold higher than its abundance in normal breast. As stored in TCRdb, this immuneACCESS dataset retains in-frame rearrangements with V and J assigned. A fraction of the clones does not appear; measured against another copy, unresolved V genes explain less than half of the discrepancy, and the remainder lacks a known reason. That table furnishes V, J and clone size, whereas the DNA furnished D and trimming. Recorded for this sample are about 72,000 clones; approximately 79% of them occurred a single time. The ten largest clones represent about 3.6% of the sample.

The source of this sequence is a person aged 60 to 70 with breast cancer. Material for sequencing was blood. The rearranged chain carries TRBV28 and TRBJ1-5; 7 nucleotides in the junction match TRBD1. The CDR3 protein: CASTLDRVNQPQHF. The sequence in DNA is TGTGCCAGCACCCTAGACAGGGTCAATCAGCCCCAGCATTTT.